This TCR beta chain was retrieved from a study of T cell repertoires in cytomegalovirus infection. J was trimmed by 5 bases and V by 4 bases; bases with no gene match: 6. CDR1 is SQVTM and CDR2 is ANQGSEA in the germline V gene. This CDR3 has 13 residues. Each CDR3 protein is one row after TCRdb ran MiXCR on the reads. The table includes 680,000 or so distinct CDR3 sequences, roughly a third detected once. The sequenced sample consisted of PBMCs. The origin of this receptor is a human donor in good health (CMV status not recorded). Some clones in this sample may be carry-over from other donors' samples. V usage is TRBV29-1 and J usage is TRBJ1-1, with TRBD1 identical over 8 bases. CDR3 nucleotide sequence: TGCAGCGTTGGCGACAGGGGATTAACTGAAGCTTTCTTT. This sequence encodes CSVGDRGLTEAFF.